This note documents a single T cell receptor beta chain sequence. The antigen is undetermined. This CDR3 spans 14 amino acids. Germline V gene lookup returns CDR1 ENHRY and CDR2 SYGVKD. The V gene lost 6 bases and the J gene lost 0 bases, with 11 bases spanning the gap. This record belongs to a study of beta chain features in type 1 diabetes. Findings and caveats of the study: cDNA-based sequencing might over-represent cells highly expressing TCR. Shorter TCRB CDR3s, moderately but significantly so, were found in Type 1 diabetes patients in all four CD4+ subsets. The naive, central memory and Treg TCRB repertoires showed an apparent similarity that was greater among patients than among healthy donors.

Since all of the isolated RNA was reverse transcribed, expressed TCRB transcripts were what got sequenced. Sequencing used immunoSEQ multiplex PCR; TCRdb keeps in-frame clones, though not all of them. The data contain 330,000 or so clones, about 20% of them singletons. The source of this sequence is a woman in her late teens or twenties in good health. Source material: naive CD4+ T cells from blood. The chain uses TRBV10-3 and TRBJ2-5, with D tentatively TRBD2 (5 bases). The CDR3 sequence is CAIRPGLDQETQYF. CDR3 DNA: TGTGCCATCAGGCCCGGACTGGACCAAGAGACCCAGTACTTC.